This TCR beta chain was found in a study of breast tumors, draining lymph nodes, adjacent tissues. Study-level points and caveats: Tumor repertoires ranked between lymph nodes and nontumor tissue in diversity, with V and J gene preferences. Data fit most tumor T cells coming from lymph node, expanding in tumor. The lymph node origin of tumor T cells was framed as consistent with a hypothesis, not demonstrated. Luminal-like breast cancer showed significantly higher tumor–nontumor repertoire similarity than basal-like.

Comments on this clonotype: Antigen specificity is unknown.

One entry per CDR3 protein, called by TCRdb with MiXCR from the multiplex PCR reads. The data hold tens of thousands of distinct CDR3 sequences, with 45% to 65% observed a single time. The CDR3 totals 17 residues. Trimming cost V 6 bases and J 0 bases, with 15 bases left between them. Per germline, CDR1 WSHSY and CDR2 SAAADI. The chain uses TRBV10-2 and TRBJ1-6; D is perhaps TRBD1 (5 bases). The sample comprised breast tumor tissue. The TCR was taken from a female donor with breast cancer. Some clones in this sample may be carry-over from other donors' samples. The CDR3 here is CASRVGQLCSYNSPLHF. CDR3 in DNA: TGCGCCAGCAGGGTGGGGCAGCTGTGCTCCTATAATTCACCCCTCCACTTT.